This T cell receptor beta chain appears in the sequencing data of a study of T cells in Graves' hyperthyroidism and ophthalmopathy. Every diagnosis used clinical symptoms, serum thyroxine and TRAb, thyroid ultrasound and orbital computed tomography. Whole-study findings and limits: Ophthalmopathy onset followed model prediction by a median around 6.9 months. Most clonotypes expanded in thyroid above 0.001 were likewise present in blood.

Concerning this clonotype itself: What it recognizes is unknown.

Between the trimmed V and J ends, which lost 7 bases and 7 bases, there was a span of 11 bases. This CDR3 comprises 12 residues. TCR beta CDR3 sequences were amplified from RNA transcripts. First-round RT-PCR of the TCR CDR3 relied on the HTBI primer set. TCRdb ran MiXCR on the multiplex PCR reads and lists one entry per CDR3 protein. The sample has approximately 610,000 distinct CDR3 sequences; 16% are singletons. The chain combines TRBV12-3 or TRBV12-4 with TRBJ1-5; D remains unclear. The source is a woman aged 18-29 years with Graves' hyperthyroidism. The sequenced material came from blood. The DNA of the CDR3 is TGTGCCAGCAAAAGAGGCGCCCAGCCCCAGCATTTT. Translated, it gives CASKRGAQPQHF.